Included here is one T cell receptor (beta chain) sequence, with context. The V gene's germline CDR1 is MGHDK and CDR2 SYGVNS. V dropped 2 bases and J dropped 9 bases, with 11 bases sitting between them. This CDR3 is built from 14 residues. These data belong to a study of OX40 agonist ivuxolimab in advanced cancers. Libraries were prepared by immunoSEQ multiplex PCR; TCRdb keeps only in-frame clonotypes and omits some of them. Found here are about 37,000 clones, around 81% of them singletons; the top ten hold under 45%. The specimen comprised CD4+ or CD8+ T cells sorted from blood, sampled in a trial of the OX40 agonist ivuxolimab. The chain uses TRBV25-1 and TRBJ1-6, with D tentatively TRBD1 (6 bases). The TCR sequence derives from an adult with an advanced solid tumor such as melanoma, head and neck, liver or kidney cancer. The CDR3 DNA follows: TGTGCCAGCAGTGAAGAACAGGGAGTTTCACCCCTCCACTTT. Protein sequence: CASSEEQGVSPLHF. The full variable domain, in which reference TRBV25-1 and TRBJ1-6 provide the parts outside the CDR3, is EADIYQTPRYLVIGTGKKITLECSQTMGHDKMYWYQQDPGMELHLIHYSYGVNSTEKGDLSSESTVSRIRTEHFPLTLESARPSHTSQYLCASSEEQGVSPLHFGNGTRLTVT.